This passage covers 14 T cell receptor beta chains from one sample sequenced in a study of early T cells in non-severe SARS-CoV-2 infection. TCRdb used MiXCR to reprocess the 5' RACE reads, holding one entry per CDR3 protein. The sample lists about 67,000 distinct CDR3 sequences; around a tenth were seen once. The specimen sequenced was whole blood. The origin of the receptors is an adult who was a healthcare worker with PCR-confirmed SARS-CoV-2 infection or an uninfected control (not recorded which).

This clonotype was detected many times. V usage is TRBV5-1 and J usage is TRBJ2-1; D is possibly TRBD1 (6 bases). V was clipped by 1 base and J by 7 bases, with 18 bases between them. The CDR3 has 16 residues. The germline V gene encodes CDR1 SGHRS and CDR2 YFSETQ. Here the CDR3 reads CASSLNPTGMGNEQFF. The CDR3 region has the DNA TGCGCCAGCAGCTTGAACCCAACAGGGATGGGGAATGAGCAGTTCTTC.

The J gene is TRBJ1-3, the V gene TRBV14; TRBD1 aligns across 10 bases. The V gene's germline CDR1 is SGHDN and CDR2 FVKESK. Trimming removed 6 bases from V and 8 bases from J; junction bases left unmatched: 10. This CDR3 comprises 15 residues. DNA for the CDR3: TGTGCCAGCAGACCTACGGACAGGGGGTGGGACACCATATATTTT. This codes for CASRPTDRGWDTIYF.

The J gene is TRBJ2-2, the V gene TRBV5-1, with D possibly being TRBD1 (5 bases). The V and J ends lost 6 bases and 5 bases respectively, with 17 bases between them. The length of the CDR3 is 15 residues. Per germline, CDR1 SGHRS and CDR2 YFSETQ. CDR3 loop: CASKAVRVETGELFF. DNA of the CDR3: TGCGCCAGCAAGGCTGTCAGGGTGGAGACCGGGGAGCTGTTTTTT.

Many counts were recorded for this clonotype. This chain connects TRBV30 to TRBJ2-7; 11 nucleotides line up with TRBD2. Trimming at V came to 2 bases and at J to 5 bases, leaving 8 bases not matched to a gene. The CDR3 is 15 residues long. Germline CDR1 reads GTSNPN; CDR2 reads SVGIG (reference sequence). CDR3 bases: TGTGCCTGGAGTCCTACTAGCGGGAGACCCCACGAGCAGTACTTC. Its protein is CAWSPTSGRPHEQYF.

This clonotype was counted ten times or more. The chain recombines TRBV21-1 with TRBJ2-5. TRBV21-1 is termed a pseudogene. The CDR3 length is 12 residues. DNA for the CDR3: TGTGCCAGCAGCAAAGAGAGAGAGACCCAGTACTTC. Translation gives CASSKERETQYF.

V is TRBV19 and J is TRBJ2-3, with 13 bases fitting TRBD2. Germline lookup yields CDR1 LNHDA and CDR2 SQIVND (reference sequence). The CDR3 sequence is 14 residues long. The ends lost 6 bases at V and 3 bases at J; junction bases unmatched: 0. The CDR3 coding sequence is TGTGCCAGTAGGACTAGCGGGAGGACAGATACGCAGTATTTT. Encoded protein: CASRTSGRTDTQYF.

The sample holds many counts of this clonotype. The CDR3 sequence is CASRRGGRTDTQYF. In DNA form, the CDR3 reads TGTGCCAGCAGGCGAGGCGGGCGAACAGATACGCAGTATTTT. The chain carries TRBV6-2 or TRBV6-3 and TRBJ2-3, with D tentatively TRBD2 (5 bases). Germline V gene data show CDR1 as MNHEY and CDR2 as SVGEGT. The length of the CDR3 is 14 residues. V gave up 6 bases and J gave up 3 bases, with 13 bases separating them.

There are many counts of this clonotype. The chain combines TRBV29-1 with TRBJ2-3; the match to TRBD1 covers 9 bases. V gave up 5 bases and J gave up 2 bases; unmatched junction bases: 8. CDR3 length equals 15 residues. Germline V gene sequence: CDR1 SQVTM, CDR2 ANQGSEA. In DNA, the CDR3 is TGCAGCGTTAACCTACAGGGGGCACACACAGATACGCAGTATTTT. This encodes CSVNLQGAHTDTQYF.

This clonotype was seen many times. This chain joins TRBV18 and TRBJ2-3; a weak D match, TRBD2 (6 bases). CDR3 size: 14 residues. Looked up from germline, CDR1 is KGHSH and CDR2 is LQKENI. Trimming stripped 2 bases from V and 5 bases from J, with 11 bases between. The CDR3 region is CASSPRGGEDTQYF. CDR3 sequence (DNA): TGTGCCAGCTCACCAAGAGGAGGGGAAGATACGCAGTATTTT.

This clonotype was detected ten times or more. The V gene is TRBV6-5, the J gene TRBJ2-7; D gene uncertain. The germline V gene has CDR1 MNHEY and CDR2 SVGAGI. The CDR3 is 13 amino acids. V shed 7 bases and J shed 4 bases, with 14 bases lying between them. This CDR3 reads CASTLKMGYEQYF. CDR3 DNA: TGTGCCAGCACCCTAAAGATGGGGTACGAGCAGTACTTC.

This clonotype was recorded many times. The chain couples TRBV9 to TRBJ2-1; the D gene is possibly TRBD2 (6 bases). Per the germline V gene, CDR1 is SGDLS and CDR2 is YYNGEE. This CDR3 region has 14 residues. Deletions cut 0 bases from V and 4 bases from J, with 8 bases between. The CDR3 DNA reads TGTGCCAGCAGCGTAGGGGACTTTTACAATGAGCAGTTCTTC. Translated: CASSVGDFYNEQFF.

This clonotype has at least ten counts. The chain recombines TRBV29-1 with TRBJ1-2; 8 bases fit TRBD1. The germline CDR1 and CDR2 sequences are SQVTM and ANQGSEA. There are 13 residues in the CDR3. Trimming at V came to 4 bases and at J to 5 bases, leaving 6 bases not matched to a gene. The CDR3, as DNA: TGCAGCGTTGGAACAGGGGGGCTTTATGGCTACACCTTC. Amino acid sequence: CSVGTGGLYGYTF.

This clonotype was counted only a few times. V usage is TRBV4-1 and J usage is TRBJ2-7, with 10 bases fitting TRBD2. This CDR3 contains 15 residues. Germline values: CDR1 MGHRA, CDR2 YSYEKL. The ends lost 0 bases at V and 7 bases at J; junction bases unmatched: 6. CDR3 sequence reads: CASSQDPSGSPEQYF. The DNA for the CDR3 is TGCGCCAGCAGCCAAGATCCTAGCGGGAGCCCAGAGCAGTACTTC.

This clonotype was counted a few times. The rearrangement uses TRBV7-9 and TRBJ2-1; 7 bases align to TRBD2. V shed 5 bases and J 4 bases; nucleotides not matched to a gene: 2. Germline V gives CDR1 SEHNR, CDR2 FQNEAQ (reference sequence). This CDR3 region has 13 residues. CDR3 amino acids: CASSRLAYNEQFF. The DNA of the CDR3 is TGTGCCAGCAGCAGACTAGCTTACAATGAGCAGTTCTTC.